The T cell receptor (beta chain) under discussion was sequenced for a study of TIL therapy for anti-PD-1-resistant metastatic lung cancer. Indicated time point: pre-treatment sample, taken before nivolumab and TIL therapy. The tumor samples were excised metastases, mostly pleural nodules or supraclavicular lymph nodes. Progressing patients received lymphodepletion, expanded TIL infusion and IL-2. The immunoSEQ assay was v3. Data came from immunoSEQ multiplex PCR; TCRdb stores just in-frame clones and leaves some out. Among about 50,000 clones, around 64% were seen once, and the ten largest hold approximately 5.6%. This CDR3 comprises 12 residues. The germline CDR1 and CDR2 sequences are MNHEY and SVGAGI. Trimming left V 6 bases short and J 2 bases short, with 8 bases between.

The chain links TRBV6-5 to TRBJ2-7, with unresolved D. Sequencing was performed on tumor tissue, taken at baseline. The sequence derives from a person between 25 and 80 years old with non-small cell lung cancer. The CDR3 reads CASRGKAYEQYF. The DNA for the CDR3 is TGTGCCAGCAGGGGCAAGGCCTACGAGCAGTACTTC.